The rows below give T cell receptor beta chains drawn from one sample of a study of graft-versus-host responses after intestinal transplantation. Sequenced by immunoSEQ multiplex PCR; TCRdb stores in-frame clones only, minus some. Of about 1,800 clones listed, 88% are singletons. The specimen comprised ileum tissue, sampled 350 to 400 days after intestinal transplantation. Every receptor here comes from a human patient who received an intestinal transplant, so some T cells may come from the graft donor. The CDR3 runs from the conserved cysteine through the conserved F or W. Each record gives: clone size, V gene, D gene, J gene, CDR3 DNA, CDR3 protein. The D gene is left open where the match is weak. Part of the rows lack a size; the others show once, few, many or a class for expanded clones.

-,TRBV4-1,-,TRBJ1-2,TGCGCCAGCAGCCAAGTTGTTGAGGGAACCAACTATGGCTACACCTTC,CASSQVVEGTNYGYTF
-,TRBV12-5,TRBD1,TRBJ2-7,TGTGCTAGTGCCATAGACAGGGGTTACGAGCAGTACTTC,CASAIDRGYEQYF
-,TRBV7-3,TRBD2,TRBJ2-5,TGTGCCAGCAGCCTCGGGACTAGCGGCCAAGAGACCCAGTACTTC,CASSLGTSGQETQYF
-,TRBV27,-,TRBJ1-6,TGTGCCAGCAGGATTGAGGGAAATTCACCCCTCCACTTT,CASRIEGNSPLHF
-,TRBV15,-,TRBJ1-4,TGTGCCACCAGCAGAGACAGGGGTCGGGAAAAACTGTTTTTT,CATSRDRGREKLFF
-,TRBV4-2,-,TRBJ2-3,TGTGCCAGCAGCCAAGGTAGCGGCCATGCGGATACGCAGTATTTT,CASSQGSGHADTQYF
-,TRBV11-1,-,TRBJ1-1,TGTGCCAGCAGCTTAGGGTCCCGAGGAGCTTTCTTT,CASSLGSRGAFF
-,TRBV6-1,TRBD2,TRBJ2-5,TGTGCCAGCAGTGGCCTAGCGGGTGGGTCGGAGACCCAGTACTTC,CASSGLAGGSETQYF
-,TRBV7-3,-,TRBJ2-7,TGTGCCAGCAGCTTAATACTGGATCCTTACGAGCAGTACTTC,CASSLILDPYEQYF
-,TRBV11-2,TRBD1,TRBJ1-1,TGTGCCAGCAGCTTATCGTCGGACAGGGGAGCTTTCTTT,CASSLSSDRGAFF
-,TRBV19,TRBD2,TRBJ2-2,TGTGCCAGTAACTCCTTCTGGCTAGCGGGGAGCTCGGGGGAGCTGTTTTTT,CASNSFWLAGSSGELFF
-,TRBV14,-,TRBJ2-1,TGTGCCAGCAGCCAGAAGGCGGGGGCCTACTACAATGAGCAGTTCTTC,CASSQKAGAYYNEQFF
once,TRBV2,TRBD1,TRBJ1-5,TGTGCCAGCAGCTCCGGGACAGGGGTTAATCAGCCCCAGCATTTT,CASSSGTGVNQPQHF
-,TRBV5-3,-,TRBJ2-7,TGTGCCAGAATGGAGAATTACGAGCAGTACTTC,CARMENYEQYF
-,TRBV6-1,-,TRBJ1-4,TGTGCCAGCAGTAACGGGGGTCAGGAAAAACTGTTTTTT,CASSNGGQEKLFF
-,TRBV7-9,-,TRBJ2-5,TGTGCCAGCAGCTTATGGGGGCCCGGCGAGACCCAGTACTTC,CASSLWGPGETQYF
-,TRBV13,-,TRBJ2-3,TGTGCCAGCAGCCCCCAGGGAGCAGATACGCAGTATTTT,CASSPQGADTQYF
-,TRBV4-2,TRBD1,TRBJ1-4,TGTGCCAGCAGCCAAGACTTGCAGGGGGCGGGTGAAAAACTGTTTTTT,CASSQDLQGAGEKLFF
-,TRBV7-2,TRBD2,TRBJ2-2,TGTGCCAGCAGCTTAGTGGGAGGGTCCGGGGAGCTGTTTTTT,CASSLVGGSGELFF
-,TRBV5-6,-,TRBJ2-3,TGTGCCAGCAGCTTGGGCCAGACAGTTTCTAGCACAGATACGCAGTATTTT,CASSLGQTVSSTDTQYF
-,TRBV7-9,TRBD2,TRBJ2-1,TGTGCCAGCAGCCCGGGACTAGCGGGAGGTATGGTCAATGAGCAGTTCTTC,CASSPGLAGGMVNEQFF
-,TRBV2,TRBD1,TRBJ1-5,TGTGCCAGCACAGGGACAGGGTATAGCAATCAGCCCCAGCATTTT,CASTGTGYSNQPQHF
-,TRBV5-1,TRBD2,TRBJ2-2,TGCGCCAGCAGCAGAATAAGCGGGGGTTTCCACACCGGGGAGCTGTTTTTT,CASSRISGGFHTGELFF
-,TRBV28,-,TRBJ1-2,TGTGCCAGCAGCTACGTCCGAGGCTACACCTTC,CASSYVRGYTF
-,TRBV28,-,TRBJ2-1,TGTGCCAGCCGCCCACCAACGGGTTCCTACAATGAGCAGTTCTTC,CASRPPTGSYNEQFF
-,TRBV7-3,-,TRBJ1-3,TGTGCCAGGCGCAACTCGGGGACCTACCCTACAAACACCATATATTTT,CARRNSGTYPTNTIYF
few,TRBV7-9,-,TRBJ2-1,TGTGCCAGCATACGGCTCAGCGAGGGGGAGCAGTTCTTC,CASIRLSEGEQFF
-,TRBV5-1,-,TRBJ1-2,TGCGCCAGCAGCTTGGGACGGGAGAACTATGGCTACACCTTC,CASSLGRENYGYTF
-,TRBV19,TRBD1,TRBJ1-6,TGTGCCAGCACTCCGGGACAGGGAGGGTCACCCCTCCACTTT,CASTPGQGGSPLHF
-,TRBV11-2,-,TRBJ2-3,TGTGCCAGCAGGGCAGGGACTTCCCTACCAGATACGCAGTATTTT,CASRAGTSLPDTQYF
once,TRBV6-9,-,TRBJ1-2,TGTGCCAGCAGTTGGGGCAGGGACCTTGGCTACACCTTC,CASSWGRDLGYTF
-,TRBV7-9,-,TRBJ1-1,TGTGCCAGCAGCTTTACGGATTTGAACACTGAAGCTTTCTTT,CASSFTDLNTEAFF
-,TRBV6-4,-,TRBJ2-7,TGTGCCCGACCGTATAGCGGCTATAGCTCCTACGAGCAGTACTTC,CARPYSGYSSYEQYF
large,TRBV4-2,-,TRBJ2-7,TGTGCCAGCAGCCAAGAGTTAGGCCTCTACGAGCAGTACTTC,CASSQELGLYEQYF
-,TRBV13,-,TRBJ1-1,TGTGCCAGCAGGTACGGGGTGAAAAACACTGAAGCTTTCTTT,CASRYGVKNTEAFF
-,TRBV5-1,TRBD1,TRBJ2-1,TGCGCCAGCAGCTTAAGTACAGGGGGGTCCTACAATGAGCAGTTCTTC,CASSLSTGGSYNEQFF
few,TRBV9,-,TRBJ1-4,TGTGCCAGCAGCGTAGCAGGGGCCCCCAATGAAAAACTGTTTTTT,CASSVAGAPNEKLFF
-,TRBV7-3,TRBD2,TRBJ2-2,TGTGCCAGCAGCTCTCGCGGGGGGTCGAACACCGGGGAGCTGTTTTTT,CASSSRGGSNTGELFF
-,TRBV11-3,TRBD1,TRBJ2-7,TGTGCCAGCAGCTTAGGGGCAGGGGGCGGTTACGAGCAGTACTTC,CASSLGAGGGYEQYF
-,TRBV5-1,TRBD1,TRBJ1-4,TGCGCCAGCAGCTATGGGGACAGCTCTAATGAAAAACTGTTTTTT,CASSYGDSSNEKLFF
-,TRBV5-1,-,TRBJ2-3,TGCGCCAGCTTTAAATTAGATAGCACAGATACGCAGTATTTT,CASFKLDSTDTQYF
once,TRBV28,-,TRBJ2-7,TGTGCCAGCAGTCAGTCCCGGCAGGCCCTAGGGGTCTACGAGCAGTACTTC,CASSQSRQALGVYEQYF
-,TRBV6-4,-,TRBJ2-5,TGTGCCAGCAGATCCCAAGAGACCCAGTACTTC,CASRSQETQYF
-,TRBV6-6,-,TRBJ1-5,TGTGCCAGCAGTTACGACAGCAATCAGCCCCAGCATTTT,CASSYDSNQPQHF
-,TRBV11-1,-,TRBJ2-1,TGTGCCAGCAGCTTATCGTGGGAGGAAAACAATGAGCAGTTCTTC,CASSLSWEENNEQFF
-,TRBV7-9,TRBD1,TRBJ2-7,TGTGCCAGCACCGGGACAGCATACTACGAGCAGTACTTC,CASTGTAYYEQYF
-,TRBV19,-,TRBJ1-5,TGTGCCAGTAGTAACCAGGACAATCAGCCCCAGCATTTT,CASSNQDNQPQHF
-,TRBV6-1,-,TRBJ2-2,TGTGCCAGCAGAGACAGGAAGACCGGGGAGCTGTTTTTT,CASRDRKTGELFF
-,TRBV18,-,TRBJ2-5,TGTGCCAGCTCAACCCCGACAGGGAGGAGGTGGGAGACCCAGTACTTC,CASSTPTGRRWETQYF
-,TRBV6-5,-,TRBJ1-5,TGTGCCAGCAGTGACTCGGGGGGCGGCCAGCCCCAGCATTTT,CASSDSGGGQPQHF
-,TRBV28,TRBD2,TRBJ2-1,TGTGCCAGCAGCACGCCTTCGGGCGGGAGTAGGGAGCAGTTCTTC,CASSTPSGGSREQFF
-,TRBV11-2,-,TRBJ1-3,TGTGCCAGCAGTCTGGGGCTCGGGAGCTCTGGAAACACCATATATTTT,CASSLGLGSSGNTIYF
-,TRBV11-2,TRBD1,TRBJ2-7,TGTGCCAGCAGTCGTCAGACAGGGGGTAACGAGCAGTACTTC,CASSRQTGGNEQYF
-,TRBV6-6,TRBD1,TRBJ2-3,TGTGCCAGCAGTTACGGGACAGTCACAGATACGCAGTATTTT,CASSYGTVTDTQYF
-,TRBV15,-,TRBJ2-7,TGTGCCACCAGCAGAGATCAGGGTCGGGTCGGCGAGCAGTACTTC,CATSRDQGRVGEQYF
-,TRBV5-1,-,TRBJ2-3,TGCGCCAGCAGCTTGGGTGGTTACACAGATACGCAGTATTTT,CASSLGGYTDTQYF
once,TRBV7-6,-,TRBJ1-5,TGTGCCAGCAGCTGGGACAGCAATCAGCCCCAGCATTTT,CASSWDSNQPQHF
-,TRBV11-2,-,TRBJ1-1,TGTGCCAGCAGCTTAGTTGAGTGCACTGAAGCCTTCTTT,CASSLVECTEAFF
-,TRBV7-7,TRBD1,TRBJ2-1,TGTGCCAGCAGCCCACAGGGGGGCTACAATGAGCAGTTCTTC,CASSPQGGYNEQFF
-,TRBV7-3,-,TRBJ2-3,TGTGCCAGCAGCTTACTCGGTACAGATACGCAGTATTTT,CASSLLGTDTQYF